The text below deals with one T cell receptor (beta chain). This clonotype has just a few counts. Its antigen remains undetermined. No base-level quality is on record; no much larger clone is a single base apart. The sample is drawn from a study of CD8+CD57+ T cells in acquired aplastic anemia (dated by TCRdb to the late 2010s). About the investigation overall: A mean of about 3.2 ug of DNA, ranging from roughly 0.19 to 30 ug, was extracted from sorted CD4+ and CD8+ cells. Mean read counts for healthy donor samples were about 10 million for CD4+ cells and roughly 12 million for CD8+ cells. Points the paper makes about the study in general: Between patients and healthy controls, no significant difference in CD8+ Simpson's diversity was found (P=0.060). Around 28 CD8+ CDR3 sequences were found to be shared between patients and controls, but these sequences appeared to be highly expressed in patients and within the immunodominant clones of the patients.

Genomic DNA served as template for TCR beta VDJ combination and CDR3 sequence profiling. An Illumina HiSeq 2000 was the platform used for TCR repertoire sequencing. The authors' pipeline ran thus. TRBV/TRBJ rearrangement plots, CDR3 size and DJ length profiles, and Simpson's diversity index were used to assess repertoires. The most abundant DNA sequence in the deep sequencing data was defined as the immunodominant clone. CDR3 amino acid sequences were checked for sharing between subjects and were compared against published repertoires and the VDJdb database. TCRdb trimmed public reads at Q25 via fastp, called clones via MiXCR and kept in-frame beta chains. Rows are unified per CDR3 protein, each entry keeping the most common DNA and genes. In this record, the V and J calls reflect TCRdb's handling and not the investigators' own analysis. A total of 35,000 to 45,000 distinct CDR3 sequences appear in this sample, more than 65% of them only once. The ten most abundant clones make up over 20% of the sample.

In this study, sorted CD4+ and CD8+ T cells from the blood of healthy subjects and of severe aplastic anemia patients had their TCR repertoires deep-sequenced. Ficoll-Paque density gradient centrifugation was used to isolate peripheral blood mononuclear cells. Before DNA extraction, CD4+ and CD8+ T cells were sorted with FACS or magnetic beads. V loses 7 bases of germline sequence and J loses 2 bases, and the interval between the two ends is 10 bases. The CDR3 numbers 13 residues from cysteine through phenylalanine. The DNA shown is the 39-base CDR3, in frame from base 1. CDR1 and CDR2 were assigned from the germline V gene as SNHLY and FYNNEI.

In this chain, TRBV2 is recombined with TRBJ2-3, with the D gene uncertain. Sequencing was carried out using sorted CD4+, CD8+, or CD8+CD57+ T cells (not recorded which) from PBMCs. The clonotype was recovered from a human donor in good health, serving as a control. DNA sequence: TGTGCCAGCAACGGGTACTACACAGATACGCAGTATTTT. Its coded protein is CASNGYYTDTQYF.